This TCR beta chain was recovered during a study of neoadjuvant anti-PD-1 for oral cavity cancer. This CDR3 is built from 20 residues. Time point described: after neoadjuvant nivolumab, at surgical resection. No culture or expansion preceded analysis of these blood cells. The repertoire was sequenced with immunoSEQ multiplex PCR; TCRdb's copy has only in-frame clones and lacks some. The sample yields 65,000 to 70,000 clones, 86% seen once. This clonotype was obtained from a person aged 35-80 years with oral cavity squamous cell carcinoma. The specimen comprised PBMCs, sampled after nivolumab (anti-PD-1) treatment. J is TRBJ1-2 and V is TRBV21-1; the table gives TRBD1 as D, unverified against the DNA. TRBV21-1 is flagged as a pseudogene. In DNA form, the CDR3 reads TGTGCCAGCAGAGCTCGGGACAGGGAATATTCTCGCCCCCTTTGTAACGGCTACACCTTC. Protein sequence: CASRARDREYSRPLCNGYTF.